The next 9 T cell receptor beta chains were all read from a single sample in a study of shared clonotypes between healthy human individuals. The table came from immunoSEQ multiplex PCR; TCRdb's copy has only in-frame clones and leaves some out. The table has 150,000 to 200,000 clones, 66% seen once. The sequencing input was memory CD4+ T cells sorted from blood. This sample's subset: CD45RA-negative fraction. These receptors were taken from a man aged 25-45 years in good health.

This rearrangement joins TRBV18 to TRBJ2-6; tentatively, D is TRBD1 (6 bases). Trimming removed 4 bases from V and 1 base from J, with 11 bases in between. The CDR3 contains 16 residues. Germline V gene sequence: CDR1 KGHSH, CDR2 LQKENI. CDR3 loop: CASSQIQGSGANVLTF. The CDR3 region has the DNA TGTGCCAGCTCACAAATCCAGGGGTCTGGGGCCAACGTCCTGACTTTC.

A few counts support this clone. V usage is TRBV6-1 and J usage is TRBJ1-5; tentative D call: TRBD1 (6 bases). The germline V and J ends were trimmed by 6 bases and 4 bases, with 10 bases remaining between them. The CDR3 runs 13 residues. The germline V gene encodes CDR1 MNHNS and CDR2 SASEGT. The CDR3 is CASRIQGNQPQHF. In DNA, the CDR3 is TGTGCCAGCAGGATACAGGGAAATCAGCCCCAGCATTTT.

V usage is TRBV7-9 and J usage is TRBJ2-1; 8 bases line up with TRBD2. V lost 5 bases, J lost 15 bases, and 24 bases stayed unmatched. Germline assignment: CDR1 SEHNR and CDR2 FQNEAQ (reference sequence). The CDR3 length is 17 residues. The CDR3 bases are TGTGCCAGCAGCCATTTCGGCCTCCTCGAATCAGCGGGAGTCCTGTTCTTC. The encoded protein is CASSHFGLLESAGVLFF.

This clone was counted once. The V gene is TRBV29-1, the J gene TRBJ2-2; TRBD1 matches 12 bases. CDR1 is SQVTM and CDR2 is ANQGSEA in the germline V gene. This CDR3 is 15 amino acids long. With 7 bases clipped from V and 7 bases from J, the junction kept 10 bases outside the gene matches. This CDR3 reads CSARGGQGALGELFF. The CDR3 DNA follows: TGCAGCGCCCGAGGGGGACAGGGGGCTCTCGGGGAGCTGTTTTTT.

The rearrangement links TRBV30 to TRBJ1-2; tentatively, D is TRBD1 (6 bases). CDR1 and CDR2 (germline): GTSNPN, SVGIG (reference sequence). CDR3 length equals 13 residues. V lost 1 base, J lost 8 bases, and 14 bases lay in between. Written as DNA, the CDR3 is TGTGCCTGGAGTGCATCAGGGGCTTGGGGCTACACCTTC. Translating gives CAWSASGAWGYTF.

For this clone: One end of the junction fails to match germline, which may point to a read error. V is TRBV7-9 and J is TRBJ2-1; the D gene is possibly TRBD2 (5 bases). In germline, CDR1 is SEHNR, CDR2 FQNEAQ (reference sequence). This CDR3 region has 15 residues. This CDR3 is CASSPRLSSYSEQFF. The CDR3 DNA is TGTGCCAGCAGCCCACGATTATCTAGCTACAGTGAGCAGTTCTTC.

CDR3 DNA: TGTGCCAGCCTGTACCAAGAGACCCAGTACTTC. This sequence encodes CASLYQETQYF. This rearrangement joins TRBV2 to TRBJ2-5, with D unclear. Trimming took off 8 bases at V and 0 bases at J, with 4 bases between the two ends. Germline lookup yields CDR1 SNHLY and CDR2 FYNNEI. CDR3 length: 11 residues.

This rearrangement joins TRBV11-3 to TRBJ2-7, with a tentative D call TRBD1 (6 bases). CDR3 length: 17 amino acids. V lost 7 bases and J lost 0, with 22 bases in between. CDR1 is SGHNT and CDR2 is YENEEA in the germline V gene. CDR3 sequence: CASNPLRGTGNSYEQYF. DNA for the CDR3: TGTGCCAGCAACCCATTGAGGGGGACGGGGAACTCCTACGAGCAGTACTTC.

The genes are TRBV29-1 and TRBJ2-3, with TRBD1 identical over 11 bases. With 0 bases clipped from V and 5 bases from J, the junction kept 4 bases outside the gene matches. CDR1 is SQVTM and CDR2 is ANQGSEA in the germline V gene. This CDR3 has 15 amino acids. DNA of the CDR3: TGCAGCGTTGAAGATCAGGACAGGGGGCAAGATACGCAGTATTTT. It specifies CSVEDQDRGQDTQYF.